This T cell receptor (beta chain) is drawn from a study of cytomegalovirus exposure and HLA in healthy donors. In the study overall: Counted in an early data release were approximately 85 million unique TCRs from HLA-typed donors.

A word on this clone: Its cognate antigen is unknown.

This CDR3 contains 14 residues. Germline loops: CDR1 SGHRS, CDR2 YFSETQ. The V and J ends lost 3 bases and 4 bases, in that order; junction bases with no gene match: 5. 13 Jbeta primers and 60 Vbeta primers were used for the PCR. Method: immunoSEQ multiplex PCR; TCRdb's copy keeps in-frame clones and lacks some. The table lists tens of thousands of clones, around 72% of them singletons. Notes on the study in general: In most subjects, TCR beta sequences reportedly gave accurate predictions of HLA-A and HLA-B alleles.

This rearrangement joins TRBV5-1 to TRBJ2-7; the match to TRBD1 covers 9 bases. The receptor was isolated from a man aged 18-30 years in good health and CMV-seronegative. The sample consisted of PBMCs. This CDR3 is CASSSGTGLYEQYF. For the CDR3, the DNA is TGCGCCAGCAGCTCGGGGACAGGGCTGTACGAGCAGTACTTC.